One and the same sample provided the 13 T cell receptor beta chains below, sequenced in a study of T cell clonality in common variable immunodeficiency. Data came from immunoSEQ multiplex PCR; TCRdb stores just in-frame clones and leaves some out. Found here are about 19,000 clones, no singletons; the ten largest cover 24%. Broader study findings: Common variable immunodeficiency TCR beta sequences reportedly had fewer deletions and N-nucleotide insertions.

These receptors' antigens are unknown. The source material was peripheral blood mononuclear cells. The receptors here all came from a human donor with common variable immunodeficiency.

This clone was counted between two and nine times. The CDR3 goes on 3 residues after the read ends, and that part is filled in from the germline J gene. The V and J genes are TRBV6-2 or TRBV6-3 and TRBJ1-6, with 10 bases matching TRBD1. This CDR3 spans 15 amino acids. V lost 4 bases and J lost 11; bases outside the gene matches: 8. The germline V gene encodes CDR1 MNHEY and CDR2 SVGEGT. The part of the CDR3 DNA that was read is TGTGCCAGCAGTTCCATCTCCGGGACAGGGGCACCC. As protein: CASSSISGTGAP. The entire CDR3 protein reads CASSSISGTGAPLHF.

Note on this clone: Read coverage stops 3 residues before the CDR3 terminus; the germline J gene supplies the remainder. J is TRBJ1-4 and V is TRBV6-2 or TRBV6-3; 9 nucleotides line up with TRBD1. Germline loops: CDR1 MNHEY, CDR2 SVGEGT. Trimming took 4 bases from V and 8 from J; bases not matched to a gene: 2. The CDR3 contains 13 residues. The CDR3 region is CASSWTGVEKLFF. The part of the CDR3 DNA that was read is TGTGCCAGCAGTTGGACAGGGGTCGAAAAA.

This clone has more than one count but fewer than ten. The CDR3 extends 3 residues past the end of the read, so its final part is completed from the germline J gene. The chain links TRBV19 to TRBJ1-4; D remains unclear. The CDR3 is 11 residues long. V was cut by 5 bases and J by 5 bases, with 3 bases left in between. CDR1 and CDR2 (germline): LNHDA, SQIVND (reference sequence). Incomplete CDR3 DNA: TGTGCCAGTAGTCCGAATGAAAAA. It specifies CASSPNEK. The whole CDR3 reads CASSPNEKLFF.

To note about this clone: The read finishes 3 residues shy of the CDR3 end, and the germline J gene is used to complete it. J is TRBJ1-1 and V is TRBV23-1; 8 bases align to TRBD1. TRBV23-1 counts as an open reading frame of uncertain function. The CDR3 loop spans 15 amino acids. CDR3 bases read: TGCGCCGGATTAGGGCAGGGGGCGAAGTTGAGGGAA. It specifies CAGLGQGAKLRE. The whole CDR3 sequence reads CAGLGQGAKLREAFF.

In its sample, this clone was seen many times. The read gets to within 3 residues of the CDR3 end, and the germline J gene fills in the rest. This chain joins TRBV5-1 and TRBJ1-4; D perhaps matches TRBD1 (5 bases). Per germline, CDR1 SGHRS and CDR2 YFSETQ. V was cut by 2 bases and J by 2 bases, with 10 bases left in between. CDR3 length equals 15 residues. CDR3 DNA, as far as it was read: TGCGCCAGCAGCTTTGGGGGGTTGACTAATGAAAAA. The encoded protein is CASSFGGLTNEK. The whole CDR3 protein reads CASSFGGLTNEKLFF.

This clone was detected a few times. The CDR3 protein is CASSHYVDYEQYF. CDR3 DNA, as far as it was read: TGTGCCAGCAGCCATTATGTAGACTACGAG. This sequence joins TRBV7-9 and TRBJ2-7; D ambiguous. The read halts 3 residues ahead of the CDR3 end, with the missing end drawn from the germline J gene. The CDR3 extends over 13 amino acids. The V gene lost 5 bases and the J gene lost 3 bases, with 11 bases spanning the gap. Germline V lookup: CDR1 SEHNR, CDR2 FQNEAQ (reference sequence).

The table lists this clone with a few counts. The DNA ends 3 residues before the CDR3 does, and the rest of the CDR3 is filled in from the germline J gene. The chain has TRBV2 and TRBJ2-5; 7 bases are a match to TRBD1. Trimming at V came to 3 bases and at J to 2 bases, leaving 6 bases not matched to a gene. The CDR3 consists of 15 residues. Looked up from germline, CDR1 is SNHLY and CDR2 is FYNNEI. The DNA read from the CDR3 is TGTGCCAGCAGTGATAAGGGACAGAGACAAGAGACC. Its translation is CASSDKGQRQET. The whole CDR3 sequence is CASSDKGQRQETQYF.

As for this clone: The sequenced fragment ends 3 residues before the CDR3 boundary, so the rest is inferred from the germline J gene. The chain couples TRBV7-2 to TRBJ2-5; no firm D call. The germline gives CDR1 SGHTA, CDR2 FQGNSA. V lost 5 bases to trimming and J lost 4 bases, with 11 bases between them. This CDR3 has 13 residues. The CDR3 spells CASSRVYRETQYF. The CDR3 bases that were read are TGTGCCAGCAGCAGGGTTTACAGAGAGACC.

This clone has a handful of counts. The CDR3 end falls 3 residues outside the read, so it is completed with the germline J gene. The chain recombines TRBV6-2 or TRBV6-3 with TRBJ2-5; the D gene is possibly TRBD2 (5 bases). The CDR3 extends over 15 amino acids. V was pared by 7 bases and J by 6 bases, with 21 bases between. Germline lookup yields CDR1 MNHEY and CDR2 SVGEGT. The part of the CDR3 DNA that was read is TGTGCCAGCACTTATAAGGCGGCGGGCCCAAAGACC. This sequence encodes CASTYKAAGPKT. The entire CDR3 is CASTYKAAGPKTQYF.

There are a few counts of this clone. The junction shows a germline mismatch at one end, possibly a read error. Read data end 3 residues before the CDR3 end; the end is taken from the germline J gene. The chain links TRBV5-1 to TRBJ2-1; no definite D call. The germline V gene has CDR1 SGHRS and CDR2 YFSETQ. The CDR3 is made up of 14 amino acids. The CDR3 spells CASSLSYSDNEQFF. The CDR3 DNA, read in part, is TGCGCCAGCAGCTTATCCTACTCCGACAATGAG.

Points on this clone: The read terminates 3 residues before the CDR3 end, so the remaining end is supplied by the germline J gene. Other DNA variants within this sample encode the same CDR3. The V gene is TRBV6-2 or TRBV6-3, the J gene TRBJ1-5; tentatively, D is TRBD1 (5 bases). Trimming pared 5 bases from V and 7 bases from J, leaving 21 bases between. CDR3 size: 16 residues. CDR1 is MNHEY and CDR2 is SVGEGT in the germline V gene. The CDR3 protein is CASSASLGGGGQPQHF. Partial CDR3 DNA: TGTGCCAGCAGTGCCTCCCTCGGGGGGGGAGGGCAGCCC.

The table lists this clone with many counts. Coverage ceases 3 residues before the CDR3 finishes, and the germline J gene fills in the end. The V call is TRBV5-4, the J call TRBJ1-2, with 7 nucleotides matching TRBD1. The V segment lost 4 bases and the J segment 1 base; nucleotides outside the gene matches: 7. Germline values: CDR1 SGHNT, CDR2 YYREEE (reference sequence). CDR3 length equals 15 residues. The CDR3 sequence is CASSGKTGNNYGYTF. The sequenced CDR3 bases are TGTGCCAGCAGCGGGAAGACAGGGAATAACTATGGC.

This clone occurred a few times. Sequencing ends 3 residues short of the CDR3 end; the germline J gene provides the rest. The chain has TRBV19 and TRBJ1-5; unclear D gene. Germline values: CDR1 LNHDA, CDR2 SQIVND (reference sequence). This CDR3 is built from 12 residues. Trimming took 3 bases from V and 6 from J, leaving 6 bases between them. CDR3 DNA, as far as it was read: TGTGCCAGTAGTATGAGAGGTCAGCCC. It specifies CASSMRGQP. The CDR3 reads in full as CASSMRGQPQHF.